This record covers a single T cell receptor beta chain. At the DNA level, this CDR3 is encoded by other sequences in the same sample as well. The data were taken from a study of cytomegalovirus exposure and HLA in healthy donors. V was cut by 4 bases and J by 4 bases, with 6 bases left in between. The germline V gene encodes CDR1 MNHEY and CDR2 SMNVEV (reference sequence). CDR3 size: 12 residues. The table came from immunoSEQ multiplex PCR; TCRdb's copy has only in-frame clones and leaves some out. In the table there are fewer than 250,000 clones, roughly 83% of which are singletons. This chain uses TRBV27 with TRBJ2-3; D is possibly TRBD2 (5 bases). This clonotype originated in a woman aged 18-29 years in good health and CMV-seronegative. The specimen was PBMCs. This CDR3 is CASSSGADTQYF. The CDR3 nucleotides read TGTGCCAGCAGTTCCGGGGCAGATACGCAGTATTTT.